These 8 T cell receptor beta chains were all obtained from the same sample, sequenced in a study of technical replicates of blood from several donors. Repertoires were generated with immunoSEQ multiplex PCR, while TCRdb's copy carries only in-frame clones and drops some. The table records roughly 80,000 clones, around 94% of them present only once. Sequenced sample: T cells isolated from PBMCs. These receptors originate from a human donor in good health.

The chain links TRBV10-1 to TRBJ1-2; weak D call: TRBD1 (6 bases). Germline-derived CDR1 and CDR2 are WNHNN and SYGVQD (reference sequence). V was shortened by 6 bases and J by 8 bases, with 13 bases between the two germline ends. CDR3 size: 12 residues. The CDR3 DNA reads as TGCGCCAGCAGGGACAGCGTATCGGGCTACACCTTC. As protein: CASRDSVSGYTF.

The chain uses TRBV6-5 and TRBJ2-1, with 8 bases aligning to TRBD2. The CDR3 is 12 amino acids. V lost 5 bases to trimming and J lost 9 bases; unmatched junction nucleotides: 3. Germline V gene sequence: CDR1 MNHEY, CDR2 SVGAGI. CDR3 protein: CASSSGSREQFF. The CDR3 nucleotides are TGTGCCAGCAGTAGCGGGAGTCGTGAGCAGTTCTTC.

The rearrangement links TRBV29-1 to TRBJ2-6; possibly TRBD2 for D (6 bases). This CDR3 has 15 residues. V lost 4 bases, J lost 0 bases, and 10 bases lay in between. CDR1 and CDR2 from the germline V gene are SQVTM and ANQGSEA. The CDR3 DNA reads as TGCAGCGTTGCCGGGACTCTCTCTGGGGCCAACGTCCTGACTTTC. Protein sequence: CSVAGTLSGANVLTF.

J is TRBJ2-2 and V is TRBV2; 7 bases are shared with TRBD1. Germline trimming cut 8 bases from V and 4 bases from J; bases unmatched to any gene: 10. Germline loops: CDR1 SNHLY, CDR2 FYNNEI. This CDR3 contains 15 residues. CDR3 in DNA: TGTGCCAGCGTTTCGGCTCCAGGGGGCACCGGGGAGCTGTTTTTT. It encodes CASVSAPGGTGELFF.

V is TRBV4-1 and J is TRBJ2-7, with TRBD2 matching over 8 bases. This CDR3 region has 15 residues. J lost 4 bases, V lost 1 base, and 6 bases had no gene match. Germline values: CDR1 MGHRA, CDR2 YSYEKL. In DNA form, the CDR3 reads TGCGCCAGCAGCCAAGGTACTAGCGGACTATACGAGCAGTACTTC. Residues: CASSQGTSGLYEQYF.

V is TRBV6-5 and J is TRBJ1-2, with 9 nucleotides matching TRBD1. Germline lookup yields CDR1 MNHEY and CDR2 SVGAGI. V shed 2 bases and J 9 bases; nucleotides not matched to a gene: 13. The CDR3 is 16 amino acids. The CDR3 spells CASSYPLGQGLASYTF. The CDR3 DNA is TGTGCCAGCAGTTACCCCTTGGGACAGGGTCTCGCAAGCTACACCTTC.

The V gene is TRBV15, the J gene TRBJ2-7; 9 nucleotides agree with TRBD2. Trimming removed 8 bases from V and 4 bases from J; junction bases left unmatched: 6. The CDR3 has 13 residues. Germline loops: CDR1 LNHNV, CDR2 YYDKDF (reference sequence). The CDR3 DNA follows: TGTGCCACCGCCCGCACTAGCGGGTACGAGCAGTACTTC. Its protein is CATARTSGYEQYF.

The chain carries TRBV11-3 and TRBJ2-7; maybe TRBD1 (5 bases). The germline V gene encodes CDR1 SGHNT and CDR2 YENEEA. This CDR3 comprises 15 residues. The germline V and J ends were trimmed by 5 bases and 1 base, with 15 bases remaining between them. CDR3 residues: CASSRVTALSYEQYF. DNA of the CDR3: TGTGCCAGCAGCCGGGTGACAGCCCTTTCCTACGAGCAGTACTTC.